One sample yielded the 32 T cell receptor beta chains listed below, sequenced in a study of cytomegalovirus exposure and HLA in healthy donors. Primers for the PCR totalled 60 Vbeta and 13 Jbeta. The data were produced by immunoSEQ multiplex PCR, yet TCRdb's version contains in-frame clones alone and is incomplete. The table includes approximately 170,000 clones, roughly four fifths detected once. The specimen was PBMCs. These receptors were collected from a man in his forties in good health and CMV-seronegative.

The CDR3 sequence is CASSQDVLAANTGELFF. CDR3 nucleotide sequence: TGCGCCAGCAGCCAAGATGTACTAGCGGCTAACACCGGGGAGCTGTTTTTT. The J gene is TRBJ2-2, the V gene TRBV4-1; 8 bases line up with TRBD2. This CDR3 contains 17 residues. The junction had 5 bases not matched to a gene; V was cut back by 0 bases and J by 2 bases. Germline CDR1 MGHRA, CDR2 YSYEKL.

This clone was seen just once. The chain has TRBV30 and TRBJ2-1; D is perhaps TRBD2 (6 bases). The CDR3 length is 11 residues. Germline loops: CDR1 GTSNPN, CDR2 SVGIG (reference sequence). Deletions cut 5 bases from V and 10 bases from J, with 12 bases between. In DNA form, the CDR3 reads TGTGCCTGGGGGACTTCCATGGAGCAGTTCTTC. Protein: CAWGTSMEQFF.

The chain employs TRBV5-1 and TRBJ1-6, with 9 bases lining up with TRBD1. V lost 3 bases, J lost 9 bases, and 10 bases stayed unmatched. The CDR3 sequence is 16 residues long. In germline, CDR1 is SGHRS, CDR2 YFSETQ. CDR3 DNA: TGCGCCAGCAGCTGGATGGGACAGGGCCAGAGTTCACCCCTCCACTTT. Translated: CASSWMGQGQSSPLHF.

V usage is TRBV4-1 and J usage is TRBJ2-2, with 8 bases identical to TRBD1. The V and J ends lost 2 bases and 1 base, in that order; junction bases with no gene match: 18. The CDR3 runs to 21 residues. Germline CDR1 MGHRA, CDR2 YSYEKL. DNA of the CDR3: TGCGCCAGCAGCCAAAAGCCCCTGGGGACAGGCCAGCCTTTGAACACCGGGGAGCTGTTTTTT. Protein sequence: CASSQKPLGTGQPLNTGELFF.

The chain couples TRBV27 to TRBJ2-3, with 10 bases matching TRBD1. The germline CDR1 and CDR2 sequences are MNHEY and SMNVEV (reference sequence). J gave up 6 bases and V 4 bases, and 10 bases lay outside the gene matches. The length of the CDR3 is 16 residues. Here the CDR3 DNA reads TGTGCCAGCAGTTCAGAGACAGGGGGCTTGGGGGATACGCAGTATTTT. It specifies CASSSETGGLGDTQYF.

The CDR3 loop reads CASSKTVYNEQFF. CDR3 sequence (DNA): TGTGCCAGCAGCAAGACAGTTTACAATGAGCAGTTCTTC. The chain combines TRBV7-9 with TRBJ2-1, with TRBD1 as a possible D gene (5 bases). Germline V CDR1 and CDR2: SEHNR, FQNEAQ (reference sequence). This CDR3 comprises 13 residues. Trimming pared 5 bases from V and 4 bases from J, leaving 9 bases between.

The CDR3 nucleotides are TGTGCCAGCAGCCTCGAAGAGACCCAGTACTTC. Amino acids: CASSLEETQYF. V usage is TRBV6-5 and J usage is TRBJ2-5; no clear D. V lost 6 bases, J lost 3 bases, and 5 bases lay in between. The CDR3 is 11 residues long. Germline loops: CDR1 MNHEY, CDR2 SVGAGI.

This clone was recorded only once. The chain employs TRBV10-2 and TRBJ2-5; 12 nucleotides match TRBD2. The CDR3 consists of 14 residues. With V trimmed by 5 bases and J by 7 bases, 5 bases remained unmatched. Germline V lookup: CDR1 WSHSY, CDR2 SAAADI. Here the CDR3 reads CASSWTSGNRTQYF. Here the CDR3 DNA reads TGCGCCAGCAGTTGGACTAGCGGGAATAGGACCCAGTACTTC.

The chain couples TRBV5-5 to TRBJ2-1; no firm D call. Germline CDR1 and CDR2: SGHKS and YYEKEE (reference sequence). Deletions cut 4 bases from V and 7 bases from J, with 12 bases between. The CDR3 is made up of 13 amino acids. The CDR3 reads CASSLPPVNEQFF. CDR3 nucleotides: TGTGCCAGCAGCCTCCCCCCGGTTAATGAGCAGTTCTTC.

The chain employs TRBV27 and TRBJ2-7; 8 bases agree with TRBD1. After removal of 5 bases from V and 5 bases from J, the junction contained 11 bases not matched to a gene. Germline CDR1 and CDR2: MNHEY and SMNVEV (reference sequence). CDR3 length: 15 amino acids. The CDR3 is CASSLYPDRAHEQYF. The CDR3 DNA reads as TGTGCCAGCAGTCTATACCCGGACAGGGCCCACGAGCAGTACTTC.

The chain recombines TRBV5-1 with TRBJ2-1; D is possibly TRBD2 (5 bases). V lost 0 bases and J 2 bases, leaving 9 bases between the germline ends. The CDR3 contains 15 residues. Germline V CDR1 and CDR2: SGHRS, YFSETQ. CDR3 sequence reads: CASSLGGRTYNEQFF. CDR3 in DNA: TGCGCCAGCAGCTTGGGAGGGAGAACCTACAATGAGCAGTTCTTC.

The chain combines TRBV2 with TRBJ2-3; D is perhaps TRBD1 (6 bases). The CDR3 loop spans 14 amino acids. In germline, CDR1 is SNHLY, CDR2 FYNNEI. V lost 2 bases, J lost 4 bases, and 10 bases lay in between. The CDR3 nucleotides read TGTGCCAGCAGTGAACCCAGGGGACCAGATACGCAGTATTTT. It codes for CASSEPRGPDTQYF.

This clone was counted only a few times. The CDR3 protein is CASKLRFQGAGVKPWNIYGYTF. The CDR3 DNA is TGTGCCAGCAAACTGAGATTCCAGGGGGCAGGGGTGAAGCCTTGGAATATCTATGGCTACACCTTC. The chain carries TRBV27 and TRBJ1-2, with 8 bases aligning to TRBD1. Per the germline V gene, CDR1 is MNHEY and CDR2 is SMNVEV (reference sequence). With 7 bases clipped from V and 4 bases from J, the junction kept 32 bases outside the gene matches. The CDR3 consists of 22 residues.

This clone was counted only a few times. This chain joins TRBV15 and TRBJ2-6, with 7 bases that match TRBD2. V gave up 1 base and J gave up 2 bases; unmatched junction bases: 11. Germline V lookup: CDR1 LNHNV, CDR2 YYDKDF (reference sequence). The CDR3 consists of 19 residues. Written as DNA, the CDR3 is TGTGCCACCAGCAGAGTTGGTCTAGCGGTTTTTGCTGGGGCCAACGTCCTGACTTTC. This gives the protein CATSRVGLAVFAGANVLTF.

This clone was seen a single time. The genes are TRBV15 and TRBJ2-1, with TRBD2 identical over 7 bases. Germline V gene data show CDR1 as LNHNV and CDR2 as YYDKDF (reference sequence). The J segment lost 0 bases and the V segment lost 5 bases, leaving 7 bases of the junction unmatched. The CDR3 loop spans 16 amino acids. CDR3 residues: CATSGGRTGSYNEQFF. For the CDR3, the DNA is TGTGCCACCAGCGGCGGGAGAACGGGCTCCTACAATGAGCAGTTCTTC.

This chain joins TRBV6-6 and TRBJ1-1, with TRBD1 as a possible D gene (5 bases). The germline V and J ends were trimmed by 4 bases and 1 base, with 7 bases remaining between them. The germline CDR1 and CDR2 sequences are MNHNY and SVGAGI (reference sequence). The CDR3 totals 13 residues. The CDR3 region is CASSFQGNTEAFF. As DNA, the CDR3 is TGTGCCAGCAGTTTTCAGGGGAACACTGAAGCTTTCTTT.

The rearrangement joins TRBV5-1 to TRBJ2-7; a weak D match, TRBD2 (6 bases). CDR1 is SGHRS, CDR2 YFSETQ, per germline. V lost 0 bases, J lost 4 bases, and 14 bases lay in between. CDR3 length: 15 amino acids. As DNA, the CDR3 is TGCGCCAGCAGCTTGGTGGCGGGGCCGGGGTACGAGCAGTACTTC. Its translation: CASSLVAGPGYEQYF.

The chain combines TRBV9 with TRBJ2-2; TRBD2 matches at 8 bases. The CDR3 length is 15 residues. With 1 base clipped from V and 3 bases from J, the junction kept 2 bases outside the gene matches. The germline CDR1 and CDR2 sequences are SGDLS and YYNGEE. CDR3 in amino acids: CASSVSAGDTGELFF. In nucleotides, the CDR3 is TGTGCCAGCAGCGTATCAGCGGGAGACACCGGGGAGCTGTTTTTT.

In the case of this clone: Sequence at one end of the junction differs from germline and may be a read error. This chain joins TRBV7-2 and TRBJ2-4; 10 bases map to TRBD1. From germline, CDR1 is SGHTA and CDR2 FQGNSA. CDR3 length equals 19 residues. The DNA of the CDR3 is TGTGCCAAGGACAGGGGGTTCTCATTTCCCCGTCTAGCCAAAAACAGTCAGTACTTC. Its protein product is CAKDRGFSFPRLAKNSQYF.

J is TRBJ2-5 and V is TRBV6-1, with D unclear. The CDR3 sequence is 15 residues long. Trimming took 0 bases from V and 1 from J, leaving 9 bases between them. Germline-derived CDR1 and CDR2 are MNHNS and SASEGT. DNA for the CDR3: TGTGCCAGCAGTGAAGCGACACATTTCCAAGAGACCCAGTACTTC. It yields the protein CASSEATHFQETQYF.

This CDR3 is CASSDETGSGNTIYF. CDR3 DNA sequence: TGTGCCAGCAGTGACGAGACAGGCTCTGGAAACACCATATATTTT. The chain links TRBV6-1 to TRBJ1-3; D perhaps matches TRBD1 (6 bases). V lost 3 bases and J 0 bases, leaving 9 bases between the germline ends. Per the germline V gene, CDR1 is MNHNS and CDR2 is SASEGT. The CDR3 loop spans 15 amino acids.

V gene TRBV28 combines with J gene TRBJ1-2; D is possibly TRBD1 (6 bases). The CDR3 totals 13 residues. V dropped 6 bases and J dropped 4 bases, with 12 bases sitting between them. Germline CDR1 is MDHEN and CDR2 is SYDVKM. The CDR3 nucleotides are TGTGCCAGCAGGTTACAGGGTTCCTATGGCTACACCTTC. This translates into CASRLQGSYGYTF.

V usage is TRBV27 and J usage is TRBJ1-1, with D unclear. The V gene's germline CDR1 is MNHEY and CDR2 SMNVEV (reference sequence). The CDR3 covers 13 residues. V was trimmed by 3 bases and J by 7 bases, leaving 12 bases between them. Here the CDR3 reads CASSFFGLGEAFF. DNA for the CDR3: TGTGCCAGCAGTTTTTTCGGTCTCGGTGAAGCTTTCTTT.

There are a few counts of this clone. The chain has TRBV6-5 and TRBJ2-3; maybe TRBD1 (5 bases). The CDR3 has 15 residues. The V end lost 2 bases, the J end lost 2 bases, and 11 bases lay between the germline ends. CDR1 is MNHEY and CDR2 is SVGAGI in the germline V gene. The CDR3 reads CASSYRAGHTDTQYF. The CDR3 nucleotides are TGTGCCAGCAGTTACCGGGCAGGGCACACAGATACGCAGTATTTT.

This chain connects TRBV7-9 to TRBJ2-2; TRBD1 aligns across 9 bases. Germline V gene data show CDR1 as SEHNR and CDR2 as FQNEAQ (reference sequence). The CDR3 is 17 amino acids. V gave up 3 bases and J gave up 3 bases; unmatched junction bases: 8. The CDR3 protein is CASSFPTTGGDTGELFF. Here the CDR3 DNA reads TGTGCCAGCAGCTTCCCCACGACAGGGGGGGACACCGGGGAGCTGTTTTTT.

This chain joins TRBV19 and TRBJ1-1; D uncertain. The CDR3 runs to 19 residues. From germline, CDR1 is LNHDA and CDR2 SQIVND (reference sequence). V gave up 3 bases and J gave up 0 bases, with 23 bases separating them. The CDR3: CASSIDSRRENYMNTEAFF. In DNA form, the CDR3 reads TGTGCCAGTAGTATCGATTCGAGGAGGGAGAATTACATGAACACTGAAGCTTTCTTT. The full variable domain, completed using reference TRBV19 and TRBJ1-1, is DGGITQSPKYLFRKEGQNVTLSCEQNLNHDAMYWYRQDPGQGLRLIYYSQIVNDFQKGDIAEGYSVSREKKESFPLTVTSAQKNPTAFYLCASSIDSRRENYMNTEAFFGQGTRLTVV.

The CDR3 protein is CASGLDSDQPQHF. In DNA, the CDR3 is TGTGCTAGTGGTTTGGACAGTGATCAGCCCCAGCATTTT. The chain combines TRBV12-5 with TRBJ1-5, with no clear D. This CDR3 is 13 amino acids long. The germline V gene encodes CDR1 LGHNT and CDR2 FRNRAP. V was pared by 1 base and J by 5 bases, with 6 bases between. Based on the CDR3 plus reference TRBV12-5 and TRBJ1-5, the full variable domain is DARVTQTPRHKVTEMGQEVTMRCQPILGHNTVFWYRQTMMQGLELLAYFRNRAPLDDSGMPKDRFSAEMPDATLATLKIQPSEPRDSAVYFCASGLDSDQPQHFGDGTRLSIL.

Here the CDR3 DNA reads TGCGCCAGCAGCTCCTCGACAGGGAATAATTCACCCCTCCACTTT. It codes for CASSSSTGNNSPLHF. The chain uses TRBV5-1 and TRBJ1-6; TRBD1 matches 7 bases. Germline CDR1 is SGHRS and CDR2 is YFSETQ. This CDR3 spans 15 amino acids. V lost 3 bases and J lost 5; bases outside the gene matches: 5.

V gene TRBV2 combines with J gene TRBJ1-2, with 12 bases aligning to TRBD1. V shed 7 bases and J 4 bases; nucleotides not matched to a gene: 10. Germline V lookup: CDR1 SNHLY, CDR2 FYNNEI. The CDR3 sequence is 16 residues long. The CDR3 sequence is CASNSGTGGNPYGYTF. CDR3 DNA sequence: TGTGCCAGCAATTCCGGGACAGGGGGCAATCCCTATGGCTACACCTTC.

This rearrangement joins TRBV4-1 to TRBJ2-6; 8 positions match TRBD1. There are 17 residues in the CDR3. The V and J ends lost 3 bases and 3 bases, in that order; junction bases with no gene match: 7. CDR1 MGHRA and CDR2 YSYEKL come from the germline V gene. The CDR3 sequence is CASSQDRALLGANVLTF. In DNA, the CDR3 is TGCGCCAGCAGCCAGGACAGGGCCCTCCTTGGGGCCAACGTCCTGACTTTC.

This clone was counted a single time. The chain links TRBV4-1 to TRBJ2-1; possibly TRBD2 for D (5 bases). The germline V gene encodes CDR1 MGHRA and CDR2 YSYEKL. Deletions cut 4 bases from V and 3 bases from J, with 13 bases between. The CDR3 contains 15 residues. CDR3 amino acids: CASSPGVALYNEQFF. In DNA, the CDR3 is TGCGCCAGCAGCCCTGGGGTAGCGCTCTACAATGAGCAGTTCTTC.

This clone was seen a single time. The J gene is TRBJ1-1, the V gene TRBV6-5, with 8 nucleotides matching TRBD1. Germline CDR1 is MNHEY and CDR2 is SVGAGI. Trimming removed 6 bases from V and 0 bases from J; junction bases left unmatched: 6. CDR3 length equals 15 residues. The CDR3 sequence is CASSWTGTVNTEAFF. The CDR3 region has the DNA TGTGCCAGCAGCTGGACAGGGACGGTGAACACTGAAGCTTTCTTT.